Listed below are T cell receptor beta chains from one sample, sequenced in a study of blood T cell repertoires in COVID-19. The repertoire was sequenced with immunoSEQ multiplex PCR; TCRdb's copy has only in-frame clones and lacks some. The sample includes about 160,000 clones, around three quarters of them seen just once. Sequenced: peripheral blood. Receptors originate from a man in his 60s with acute or convalescent COVID-19. Both conserved end residues are part of each CDR3. The D gene is left open where the match is weak. Size is stated for part of the rows, as once, few or many counts, or as a class when the clone is expanded.

>TRBV9|TRBJ2-2|.|.|15
TGTGCCAGCAGCTTCTGGGACACCGCCACCGGGGAGCTGTTTTTT
CASSFWDTATGELFF
>TRBV12-3/TRBV12-4|TRBJ1-1|.|.|12
TGTGCCAGCACCGTCGGGAACACTGAAGCTTTCTTT
CASTVGNTEAFF
>TRBV2|TRBJ1-2|.|.|13
TGTGCCACCCGGACATGGCCTAACTATGGCTACACCTTC
CATRTWPNYGYTF
>TRBV2|TRBJ2-2|.|.|15
TGTGCCATCCTAGGGCGGGGACCGAACACCGGGGAGCTGTTTTTT
CAILGRGPNTGELFF
>TRBV12-3/TRBV12-4|TRBJ1-2|.|.|11
TGTGCCAGCAGTGTTGGACAGACCTACACCTTC
CASSVGQTYTF
>TRBV27|TRBJ2-3|.|.|14
TGTGCCAGCAGTTCGGGCCCCGCGGGAGATACGCAGTATTTT
CASSSGPAGDTQYF
>TRBV12-3/TRBV12-4|TRBJ1-1|.|.|12
TGTGCCAGCAGTTTAGTAATGTCCGAAGCTTTCTTT
CASSLVMSEAFF
>TRBV2|TRBJ2-1|TRBD1|.|12
TGTGCCAGACAGGGGTCCTACAATGAGCAGTTCTTC
CARQGSYNEQFF
>TRBV6-2/TRBV6-3|TRBJ1-6|TRBD1|few|15
TGTGCCAGCAGTATTGGACAGGGGGCGGAATCACCCCTCCACTTT
CASSIGQGAESPLHF
>TRBV24-1|TRBJ2-3|TRBD1|few|16
TGTGCCACCAGTGATTTGTGGCAGGGGGGCACAGATACGCAGTATTTT
CATSDLWQGGTDTQYF
>TRBV7-3|TRBJ2-6|.|.|20
TGTGCCAGCAGTCTCATAGGTGGCAGGTCCAAAGACTCTGGGGCCAACGTCCTGACTTTC
CASSLIGGRSKDSGANVLTF
>TRBV6-1|TRBJ2-4|TRBD1|.|15
TGTGCCAGCAGTGACAGGGGGCTTGCCAAAAACATTCAGTACTTC
CASSDRGLAKNIQYF
>TRBV19|TRBJ2-7|.|.|13
TGTGCCAGTAGGTTTGGGGGCAGGGACGAGCAGTACTTC
CASRFGGRDEQYF
>TRBV5-1|TRBJ2-7|.|.|15
TGCGCCAGCAGCTTGTCAGAGTTGGGGCCCTACGAGCAGTACTTC
CASSLSELGPYEQYF
>TRBV9|TRBJ1-2|TRBD1|.|13
TGTGCCAGCAGCGTAGCTGAGGGGGCTGGCTACACCTTC
CASSVAEGAGYTF
>TRBV7-9|TRBJ1-2|.|.|14
TGTGCCAGCAGCTTAGGGGCAGGGAACTATGGCTACACCTTC
CASSLGAGNYGYTF
>TRBV24-1|TRBJ1-2|.|few|14
TGTGCCACCAGTGAGCCGACTGTTAACTATGGCTACACCTTC
CATSEPTVNYGYTF
>TRBV7-9|TRBJ2-2|.|.|15
TGTGCCAGCAGCTTAGACGGGATGGGGACCGGGGAGCTGTTTTTT
CASSLDGMGTGELFF
>TRBV14|TRBJ2-5|.|.|14
TGTGCCAGCAGCCAAGTGCAGGGGCAGGAGACCCAGTACTTC
CASSQVQGQETQYF
>TRBV29-1|TRBJ2-2|TRBD2|.|14
TGCAGCGTGGGTAGCGGGGGAAACACCGGGGAGCTGTTTTTT
CSVGSGGNTGELFF
>TRBV10-3|TRBJ1-1|.|once|13
TGTGCCATCAGCGTGACGGGTAACACTGAAGCTTTCTTT
CAISVTGNTEAFF
>TRBV13|TRBJ2-2|TRBD1|.|14
TGTGCCAGCAGCTTCCGACAGGGAACCGGGGAGCTGTTTTTT
CASSFRQGTGELFF
>TRBV27|TRBJ2-5|.|.|15
TGTGCCAGCAGTTTATCCAGCCAGGGATGGGAGACCCAGTACTTC
CASSLSSQGWETQYF
>TRBV29-1|TRBJ2-5|.|.|13
TGCAGCGCGAGAGCGGCCACGCAAGAGACCCAGTACTTC
CSARAATQETQYF
>TRBV7-9|TRBJ2-5|.|few|13
TGTGCCAGCAGCTTAGACGTGCGGGAGACCCAGTACTTC
CASSLDVRETQYF
>TRBV6-5|TRBJ2-7|TRBD1|.|15
TGTGCCAGCAGTTACTCAAGACAGGGGCATTACGAGCAGTACTTC
CASSYSRQGHYEQYF
>TRBV5-1|TRBJ2-3|.|.|13
TGCGCCAGCAACCTACAGGGCACAGATACGCAGTATTTT
CASNLQGTDTQYF
>TRBV7-8|TRBJ2-5|.|.|13
TGTGCCAGCTGGGCGAGGGGGGGGAAGACCCAGTACTTC
CASWARGGKTQYF
>TRBV5-1|TRBJ2-5|TRBD2|.|14
TGCGCCAGCAGCACCGGACTAGTTGGAGAGACCCAGTACTTC
CASSTGLVGETQYF
>TRBV15|TRBJ2-7|.|.|14
TGTGCCACCATTTCGGGACACAACTACTACGAGCAGTACTTC
CATISGHNYYEQYF
>TRBV3-1/TRBV3-2|TRBJ2-4|.|.|17
TGTGCCAGCAGCCAAGATTGTAACACCTTAGCCAAAAACATTCAGTACTTC
CASSQDCNTLAKNIQYF
>TRBV7-9|TRBJ1-5|TRBD1|.|16
TGTGCCAGCAGCCCGGCGCTCACAGGGGGCAGTCAGCCCCAGCATTTT
CASSPALTGGSQPQHF
>TRBV6-5|TRBJ2-7|TRBD1|.|15
TGTGCCAGCAGTCCACGGACAGGGGGGTCCTACGAGCAGTACTTC
CASSPRTGGSYEQYF
>TRBV6-5|TRBJ2-7|.|.|14
TGTGCCAGCAGACCACGGGTGAGCTCCTACGAGCAGTACTTC
CASRPRVSSYEQYF
>TRBV4-3|TRBJ2-3|.|few|16
TGCGCCAGCAGCCAAGGTATTAGCGTCAGCACAGATACGCAGTATTTT
CASSQGISVSTDTQYF
>TRBV28|TRBJ2-2|.|.|13
TGTGCCAGCAGAATTTATAACACCGGGGAGCTGTTTTTT
CASRIYNTGELFF
>TRBV19|TRBJ2-7|.|.|13
TGTGCCAGTAGTATCTCCAGCTCCTACGAGCAGTACTTC
CASSISSSYEQYF
>TRBV29-1|TRBJ2-7|.|.|11
TGCAGCGTCAGGACAGCCTACGAGCAGTACTTC
CSVRTAYEQYF
>TRBV18|TRBJ2-1|.|.|16
TGTGCCAGCTCACCACCGTCGGGGGGCCCCTACAATGAGCAGTTCTTC
CASSPPSGGPYNEQFF
>TRBV7-3|TRBJ1-1|.|.|13
TGTGCCAGCAGGCTAGGGGTCAACACTGAAGCTTTCTTT
CASRLGVNTEAFF
>TRBV27|TRBJ1-2|.|.|15
TGTGCCAGCTGTCGGGGCAGGGGTTCTAACTATGGCTACACCTTC
CASCRGRGSNYGYTF
>TRBV6-4|TRBJ1-6|TRBD1|.|15
TGTGCCAGCAGTCCCGGGACAGGGTACTATTCACCCCTCCACTTT
CASSPGTGYYSPLHF
>TRBV9|TRBJ2-7|TRBD1|.|16
TGTGCCAGCAGCGTAGGGATCGGGACAGGGCCCTACGAGCAGTACTTC
CASSVGIGTGPYEQYF
>TRBV6-5|TRBJ1-2|.|.|12
TGTGCCAGCAGTTCCCAGGGTTGGGGCTACACCTTC
CASSSQGWGYTF
>TRBV18|TRBJ1-5|TRBD1|.|15
TGTGCCAGCTCACTAGGGACAGGGGGCAATCAGCCCCAGCATTTT
CASSLGTGGNQPQHF
>TRBV30|TRBJ1-3|.|.|15
TGTGCCTGGAGTCGGGGGACCCCCTCTGGAAACACCATATATTTT
CAWSRGTPSGNTIYF
>TRBV7-3|TRBJ2-3|.|.|14
TGTGCCAGCAGCTTCTCATACAGGGTAGATACGCAGTATTTT
CASSFSYRVDTQYF
>TRBV6-5|TRBJ2-2|TRBD1|once|15
TGTGCCAGCAGGCCCGGGACAGGGGTCACCGGGGAGCTGTTTTTT
CASRPGTGVTGELFF